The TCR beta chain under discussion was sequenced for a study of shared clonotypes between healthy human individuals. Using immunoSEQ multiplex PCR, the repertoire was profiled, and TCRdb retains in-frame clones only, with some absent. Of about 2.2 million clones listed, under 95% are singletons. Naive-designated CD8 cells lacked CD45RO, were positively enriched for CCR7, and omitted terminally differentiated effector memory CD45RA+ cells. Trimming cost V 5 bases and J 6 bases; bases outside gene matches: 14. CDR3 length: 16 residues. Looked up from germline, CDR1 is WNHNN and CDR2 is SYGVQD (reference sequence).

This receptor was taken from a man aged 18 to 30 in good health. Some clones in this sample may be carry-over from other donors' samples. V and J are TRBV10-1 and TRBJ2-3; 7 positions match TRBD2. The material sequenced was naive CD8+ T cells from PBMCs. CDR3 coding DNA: TGCGCCAGCAGTCCCAGCGGGGAGGGTCTTGCCGATACGCAGTATTTT. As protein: CASSPSGEGLADTQYF.